Listed below are T cell receptor beta chains from one sample, sequenced in a study of shared clonotypes between healthy human individuals. TCRdb's table, derived via immunoSEQ multiplex PCR, lists solely in-frame clones and lacks some. The table shows approximately 470,000 clones, with about 84% occurring only once. The sample was PBMCs. The receptors stem from a woman in her thirties or forties in good health. Some clones in this sample may be carry-over from other donors' samples. Both conserved end residues are part of each CDR3. A D gene is named only where the DNA matches it firmly.

D gene	V gene	J gene	CDR3 protein
-	TRBV28	TRBJ2-7	CASSPSGSLAYEQYF
-	TRBV11-2	TRBJ2-5	CASSLAGVRETQYF
-	TRBV23-1	TRBJ2-2	CATPGQRNTGELFF
-	TRBV19	TRBJ2-1	CASRFDTYNEQFF
-	TRBV6-1	TRBJ2-3	CASSAGAVADTQYF
-	TRBV11-3	TRBJ2-7	CASSFPGAEQYF
-	TRBV6-5	TRBJ2-2	CASRTWETGELFF
-	TRBV28	TRBJ2-6	CASNPLGGGYSGANVLTF
-	TRBV5-1	TRBJ2-1	CASSSQVQHEQFF
-	TRBV28	TRBJ1-5	CASSRTLNQPQHF